The T cell receptor (beta chain) under discussion was sequenced for a study of molecular identifiers for immune sequencing clone quantification. Findings and limits, study-wide: Jurkat TCR RNA spiked in from one cell reportedly remained identifiable amid roughly 910,000 naive cells. Clones above 20 RNA copies held over 97% of effector molecules, under 1% in naive cells.

Trimming cost V 8 bases and J 4 bases; bases outside gene matches: 14. Looked up from germline, CDR1 is SGHTA and CDR2 is FQGNSA. This CDR3 is 15 amino acids long. Via MiXCR, TCRdb re-called the PCR reads, giving one row per CDR3 protein. The data contain roughly 300,000 distinct CDR3 sequences, 24% of them singletons. Between roughly 18,000 and 1,100,000 sorted cells, with 10%, 30% or 50% RNA, yielded naive CD8 libraries. In regard to this clonotype: What it recognizes is unknown. Since a much larger clone is just one base distant, this may be a read error.

This receptor was obtained from a human donor in good health. Some libraries in this study had Jurkat cell RNA spiked in. Input material: naive CD8+ T cells from blood, with Jurkat cell RNA spiked in. As to subset: FACS-sorted CD8+CD4-CCR7+CD45RA+ naive T cells. This sequence joins TRBV7-2 and TRBJ2-7; 7 positions match TRBD1. The CDR3 spells CASRYGTVIGYEQYF. As DNA, the CDR3 is TGTGCCAGCCGCTACGGGACAGTTATTGGTTACGAGCAGTACTTC.